One sample yielded the 26 T cell receptor beta chains listed below, sequenced in a study of OX40 agonist ivuxolimab in advanced cancers. Sequencing used immunoSEQ multiplex PCR; TCRdb keeps in-frame clones, though not all of them. Among 70,000 or so clones listed, about nine tenths were seen once. The source material was CD4+ or CD8+ T cells sorted from blood, sampled in a trial of the OX40 agonist ivuxolimab. These receptors originate from an adult with an advanced solid tumor such as melanoma, head and neck, liver or kidney cancer.

The chain recombines TRBV30 with TRBJ1-2, with TRBD1 as a possible D gene (5 bases). Germline V gene sequence: CDR1 GTSNPN, CDR2 SVGIG (reference sequence). The ends were cut back, 2 bases at V and 4 bases at J, with 14 bases in the middle. The CDR3 is made up of 14 amino acids. The CDR3 DNA reads TGTGCCTGGAGTTTTTGGGGCGCTGGCTATGGCTACACCTTC. This sequence encodes CAWSFWGAGYGYTF.

The chain recombines TRBV30 with TRBJ2-2; 10 positions agree with TRBD2. With V trimmed by 2 bases and J by 1 base, 1 base remained unmatched. The germline gives CDR1 GTSNPN, CDR2 SVGIG (reference sequence). The CDR3 runs 15 residues. This chain's CDR3 is CAWSLAGGNTGELFF. For the CDR3, the DNA is TGTGCCTGGAGTTTAGCGGGAGGGAACACCGGGGAGCTGTTTTTT. Combining the CDR3 with reference TRBV30 and TRBJ2-2 gives the whole variable domain SQTIHQWPATLVQPVGSPLSLECTVEGTSNPNLYWYRQAAGRGLQLLFYSVGIGQISSEVPQNLSASRPQDRQFILSSKKLLLSDSGFYLCAWSLAGGNTGELFFGEGSRLTVL.

The chain combines TRBV18 with TRBJ1-2, with TRBD1 matching 8 bases. J lost 1 base, V lost 3 bases, and 4 bases had no gene match. Germline CDR1 is KGHSH and CDR2 is LQKENI. This CDR3 comprises 15 residues. The CDR3 DNA is TGTGCCAGCTCACCCGGGACAGGCGATAACTATGGCTACACCTTC. This gives the protein CASSPGTGDNYGYTF.

The CDR3 nucleotides are TGTGCCAGCAGTTCGGACTTAATCCACAGGGGCACCGGGGAGCTGTTTTTT. It codes for CASSSDLIHRGTGELFF. J is TRBJ2-2 and V is TRBV7-9, with 7 positions matching TRBD1. Germline trimming cut 6 bases from V and 4 bases from J; bases unmatched to any gene: 14. There are 17 residues in the CDR3. From germline, CDR1 is SEHNR and CDR2 FQNEAQ (reference sequence).

This clone was seen a few times. The chain couples TRBV7-3 to TRBJ1-1, with D perhaps TRBD1 (6 bases). V was cut by 5 bases and J by 4 bases, with 14 bases left in between. The CDR3 consists of 14 residues. CDR1 SGHTA and CDR2 FQGTGA come from the germline V gene. The CDR3 region is CASSGSGAGTEAFF. The CDR3 nucleotides are TGTGCCAGCAGCGGCTCAGGGGCGGGCACTGAAGCTTTCTTT.

The V call is TRBV27, the J call TRBJ2-3; TRBD2 matches 15 bases. Germline CDR1 and CDR2: MNHEY and SMNVEV (reference sequence). V trimming: 4 bases; J trimming: 8 bases; junction bases outside the gene matches: 7. CDR3 size: 16 residues. In DNA form, the CDR3 reads TGTGCCAGCAGTTCGGGACTAGCGGGAGGAAGGGGTACGCAGTATTTT. Its translation is CASSSGLAGGRGTQYF.

The chain joins TRBV9 to TRBJ2-2; 13 bases are a match to TRBD2. The J segment lost 4 bases and the V segment lost 0 bases, leaving 0 bases of the junction unmatched. Germline CDR1 SGDLS, CDR2 YYNGEE. The CDR3 is made up of 16 amino acids. The DNA for the CDR3 is TGTGCCAGCAGCGTAGGACTAGCGGGGGGCACCGGGGAGCTGTTTTTT. Translated: CASSVGLAGGTGELFF.

The CDR3 is CASRRSGTSYEQYF. CDR3 in DNA: TGTGCCAGTAGACGTTCAGGGACCTCCTACGAGCAGTACTTC. The V call is TRBV19, the J call TRBJ2-7; either TRBD1 or TRBD2 may supply D (5 bases each). The CDR3 is 14 amino acids. V was shortened by 6 bases and J by 0 bases, with 12 bases between the two germline ends. The germline CDR1 and CDR2 sequences are LNHDA and SQIVND (reference sequence). The full variable domain, completed using reference TRBV19 and TRBJ2-7, is DGGITQSPKYLFRKEGQNVTLSCEQNLNHDAMYWYRQDPGQGLRLIYYSQIVNDFQKGDIAEGYSVSREKKESFPLTVTSAQKNPTAFYLCASRRSGTSYEQYFGPGTRLTVT.

The DNA of the CDR3 is TGTGCCAGTAGTTTGGGGACAGGGGAAGCTTTCTTT. Translating it yields CASSLGTGEAFF. The V and J genes are TRBV19 and TRBJ1-1; the match to TRBD1 covers 9 bases. The CDR3 covers 12 residues. CDR1 is LNHDA and CDR2 is SQIVND in the germline V gene (reference sequence). The V segment lost 5 bases and the J segment 8 bases; nucleotides outside the gene matches: 3.

This clone turned up a few times. V gene TRBV5-6 combines with J gene TRBJ1-1, with 8 positions matching TRBD1. The CDR3 extends over 14 amino acids. CDR1 SGHDT and CDR2 YYEEEE come from the germline V gene. Trimming removed 0 bases from V and 5 bases from J; junction bases left unmatched: 3. Here the CDR3 DNA reads TGTGCCAGCAGCTTGGTCGACAGGGGAACTGAAGCTTTCTTT. This encodes CASSLVDRGTEAFF. The complete variable domain, with remaining parts taken from reference TRBV5-6 and TRBJ1-1, reads DAGVTQSPTHLIKTRGQQVTLRCSPKSGHDTVSWYQQALGQGPQFIFQYYEEEERQRGNFPDRFSGHQFPNYSSELNVNALLLGDSALYLCASSLVDRGTEAFFGQGTRLTVV.

V and J are TRBV6-1 and TRBJ2-1, with 9 bases aligning to TRBD1. The CDR3 is made up of 15 amino acids. V dropped 6 bases and J dropped 7; count of bases not matched to a gene: 10. Germline V gene lookup returns CDR1 MNHNS and CDR2 SASEGT. In nucleotides, the CDR3 is TGTGCCAGCAGCAAACCGGGACAGGGAAGGAATGAGCAGTTCTTC. It yields the protein CASSKPGQGRNEQFF.

This chain connects TRBV5-1 to TRBJ2-6; D is possibly TRBD1 (5 bases). The CDR3 spans 15 residues. V gave up 3 bases and J gave up 1 base, with 8 bases separating them. Germline values: CDR1 SGHRS, CDR2 YFSETQ. CDR3 sequence (DNA): TGCGCCAGCAGCTCAACAGGTTCTGGGGCCAACGTCCTGACTTTC. This encodes CASSSTGSGANVLTF.

The rearrangement links TRBV5-4 to TRBJ2-2; 11 positions agree with TRBD2. CDR3 length: 16 residues. The V and J ends lost 0 bases and 5 bases, in that order; junction bases with no gene match: 3. Germline V gives CDR1 SGHNT, CDR2 YYREEE (reference sequence). CDR3 in DNA: TGTGCCAGCAGCTTGGCACTAGCGGGAGTAACCGGGGAGCTGTTTTTT. Translation: CASSLALAGVTGELFF.

The V gene is TRBV7-8, the J gene TRBJ2-5; D is uncertain. The germline V and J ends were trimmed by 1 base and 5 bases, with 11 bases remaining between them. Germline V gene sequence: CDR1 SGHVS, CDR2 FQNEAQ. The CDR3 totals 14 residues. This CDR3 is CASSLDGPRETQYF. The CDR3 DNA sequence: TGTGCCAGCAGCTTAGATGGGCCCAGGGAGACCCAGTACTTC.

V and J are TRBV5-1 and TRBJ1-1; no firm D call. Germline V gives CDR1 SGHRS, CDR2 YFSETQ. The CDR3 is 14 amino acids. Trimming removed 0 bases from V and 4 bases from J, with 10 bases in between. The CDR3 is CASSLETRGTEAFF. The CDR3 DNA is TGCGCCAGCAGCTTGGAAACCCGGGGCACTGAAGCTTTCTTT.

The chain combines TRBV10-3 with TRBJ1-5; 7 nucleotides agree with TRBD1. The CDR3 loop spans 14 amino acids. V was clipped by 5 bases and J by 4 bases; unmatched bases: 5. Germline V CDR1 and CDR2: ENHRY, SYGVKD. Here the CDR3 DNA reads TGTGCCATCAGTCCCGGGACAGAGAATCAGCCCCAGCATTTT. This sequence encodes CAISPGTENQPQHF.

The genes are TRBV6-5 and TRBJ2-4, with 8 bases fitting TRBD1. From germline, CDR1 is MNHEY and CDR2 SVGAGI. V lost 6 bases to trimming and J lost 5 bases; unmatched junction nucleotides: 9. The CDR3 runs to 15 residues. The CDR3 DNA sequence: TGTGCCAGCAGAACCACCGGGACAGGCCAAAACATTCAGTACTTC. This gives the protein CASRTTGTGQNIQYF.

This clone occurred a few times. The chain links TRBV5-1 to TRBJ2-6; D could derive from TRBD1 or TRBD2 (5 bases each). From germline, CDR1 is SGHRS and CDR2 YFSETQ. The CDR3 length is 16 residues. V was cut by 4 bases and J by 3 bases, with 14 bases left in between. For the CDR3, the DNA is TGCGCCAGCAGCCCCTTGATGGGGGATGGGGCCAACGTCCTGACTTTC. It specifies CASSPLMGDGANVLTF.

The chain employs TRBV6-6 and TRBJ2-1; D tentatively fits TRBD1 or TRBD2 (5 bases each). V lost 9 bases, J lost 9 bases, and 15 bases lay in between. The CDR3 has 12 amino acids. Germline CDR1 reads MNHNY; CDR2 reads SVGAGI (reference sequence). CDR3 loop: CASQRDVGEQFF. CDR3 coding DNA: TGTGCCAGTCAACGGGACGTCGGTGAGCAGTTCTTC.

This clone was seen a few times. The chain links TRBV20-1 to TRBJ1-5; no reliable D call. V lost 3 bases and J 6 bases, leaving 6 bases between the germline ends. In germline, CDR1 is DFQATT, CDR2 SNEGSKA (reference sequence). This CDR3 spans 11 amino acids. CDR3 protein: CSARVSQPQHF. The CDR3 nucleotides read TGCAGTGCTAGGGTGTCTCAGCCCCAGCATTTT.

This chain joins TRBV20-1 and TRBJ2-7; D gene unclear. The CDR3 length is 11 residues. V lost 0 bases, J lost 5 bases, and 5 bases lay in between. Germline-derived CDR1 and CDR2 are DFQATT and SNEGSKA (reference sequence). The CDR3 sequence is CSARDFNEQYF. The CDR3 nucleotides read TGCAGTGCTAGAGATTTCAACGAGCAGTACTTC.

The chain links TRBV5-1 to TRBJ2-1, with D unresolved. The CDR3 contains 12 residues. Per germline, CDR1 SGHRS and CDR2 YFSETQ. V gave up 2 bases and J gave up 9 bases, with 9 bases separating them. The CDR3 bases are TGCGCCAGCAGCTTAGGGATGGGTGAGCAGTTCTTC. As protein: CASSLGMGEQFF.

The genes are TRBV7-2 and TRBJ1-1; tentatively, D is TRBD1 (6 bases). Trimming took off 3 bases at V and 1 base at J, with 12 bases between the two ends. This CDR3 region has 15 residues. The V gene's germline CDR1 is SGHTA and CDR2 FQGNSA. CDR3 DNA: TGTGCCAGCAGCTTCTCGACAGGCGCGAACACTGAAGCTTTCTTT. As protein: CASSFSTGANTEAFF. Using reference TRBV7-2 and TRBJ1-1 for the parts outside the CDR3, the full variable domain is GAGVSQSPSNKVTEKGKDVELRCDPISGHTALYWYRQSLGQGLEFLIYFQGNSAPDKSGLPSDRFSAERTGGSVSTLTIQRTQQEDSAVYLCASSFSTGANTEAFFGQGTRLTVV.

The chain joins TRBV29-1 to TRBJ2-1, with TRBD1 identical over 9 bases. CDR3 size: 12 residues. CDR1 is SQVTM and CDR2 is ANQGSEA in the germline V gene. With 6 bases clipped from V and 6 bases from J, the junction kept 3 bases outside the gene matches. The CDR3, as DNA: TGCAGCGTCGGACAGGGGAGCAATGAGCAGTTCTTC. As protein: CSVGQGSNEQFF.

This clone was observed a few times. The V and J genes are TRBV30 and TRBJ2-4, with a tentative D call TRBD2 (6 bases). Germline values: CDR1 GTSNPN, CDR2 SVGIG (reference sequence). Trimming removed 1 base from V and 8 bases from J, with 15 bases in between. The CDR3 length is 14 residues. The CDR3 loop is CAWSAGTLGDIQYF. The CDR3 nucleotides read TGTGCCTGGAGTGCCGGGACTTTGGGTGACATTCAGTACTTC.

V gene TRBV18 combines with J gene TRBJ2-1; D uncertain. Germline-derived CDR1 and CDR2 are KGHSH and LQKENI. The CDR3 totals 12 residues. Between the trimmed V and J ends, which lost 0 bases and 9 bases, there was a span of 6 bases. The CDR3 sequence: CASSPPSSEQFF. CDR3 DNA sequence: TGTGCCAGCTCACCACCGTCCTCTGAGCAGTTCTTC.